The T cell receptor (beta chain) described here comes from a study of blood T cells in healthy people across ages. This clonotype appeared a few times. Per sample, extraction of total RNA gave at least 5.5 micrograms in every case. CDR1 is SEHNR, CDR2 FQNEAQ, per germline (reference sequence). Between the trimmed V and J ends, which lost 5 bases and 1 base, there was a span of 17 bases. The CDR3 is 16 residues long. Alongside a J-beta primer mix, a sample-barcoded 5' primer served in a second PCR lasting roughly 7 to 11 cycles. All samples gave at least 3 million CDR3-containing paired-end reads. TCRdb redid the calling of the 5' RACE reads with MiXCR, one entry per CDR3 protein. Of roughly 800,000 distinct CDR3 sequences detected, 25% appear once; the ten largest clones hold more than 8.5%. These data are also associated with another study on T cells of mothers and their children.

The chain couples TRBV7-9 to TRBJ1-1; no firm D call. Sequenced: blood. The TCR sequence derives from a boy younger than 18 in good health. The CDR3 sequence: CASSPGLFLSNTEAFF. In nucleotides, the CDR3 is TGTGCCAGCAGCCCCGGACTGTTCCTTTCGAACACTGAAGCTTTCTTT.